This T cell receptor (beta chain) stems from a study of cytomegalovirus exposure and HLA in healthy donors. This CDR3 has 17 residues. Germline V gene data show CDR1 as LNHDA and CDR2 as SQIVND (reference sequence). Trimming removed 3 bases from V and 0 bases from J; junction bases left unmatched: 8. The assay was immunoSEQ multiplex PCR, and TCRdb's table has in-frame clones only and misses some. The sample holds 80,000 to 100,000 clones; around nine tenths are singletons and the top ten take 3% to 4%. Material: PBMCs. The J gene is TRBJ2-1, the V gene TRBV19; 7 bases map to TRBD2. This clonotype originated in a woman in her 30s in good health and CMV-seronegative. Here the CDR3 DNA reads TGTGCCAGTAGTATGGGAGGGTCCCTAAGCTCCTACAATGAGCAGTTCTTC. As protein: CASSMGGSLSSYNEQFF.